These 9 T cell receptor beta chains originate from one sample sequenced in a study of shared clonotypes between healthy human individuals. It was CD45RO-negative cells, positively selected for CCR7, that made up naive CD8 cells, with terminally differentiated effector memory CD45RA+ cells excluded. This table comes from immunoSEQ multiplex PCR, and its TCRdb copy is limited to in-frame clones, with some not included. The top ten clones hold around 1.8% of a sample with approximately 1.9 million clones, roughly 93% of them seen once. Material: naive CD8+ T cells from PBMCs. All receptors come from a man aged 18 to 29 in good health. Some clones in this sample may be carry-over from other donors' samples.

This chain joins TRBV28 and TRBJ2-7; 7 bases map to TRBD2. With V trimmed by 6 bases and J by 5 bases, 10 bases remained unmatched. The CDR3 runs 14 residues. Germline V lookup: CDR1 MDHEN, CDR2 SYDVKM. In DNA, the CDR3 is TGTGCCAGCAGGGCGCCAGCGGGAAGGGACGAGCAGTACTTC. Its translation: CASRAPAGRDEQYF.

This chain links TRBV4-1 with TRBJ1-2; D possibly corresponds to TRBD1 (5 bases). The CDR3 has 15 amino acids. Trimming shortened V by 0 bases and J by 6 bases, and 14 bases separated the two germline ends. Germline V gene lookup returns CDR1 MGHRA and CDR2 YSYEKL. In nucleotides, the CDR3 is TGCGCCAGCAGCCAAGATCGTGGCAGGGCACATGGCTACACCTTC. Residues: CASSQDRGRAHGYTF.

This chain joins TRBV27 and TRBJ1-1; the match to TRBD1 covers 8 bases. The V gene end was trimmed by 5 bases and the J gene end by 11 bases; junction bases not matched to a gene: 13. The CDR3 has 14 amino acids. Germline CDR1 and CDR2: MNHEY and SMNVEV (reference sequence). CDR3 bases: TGTGCCAGCAGTGTCACCGGGACAGGTGGAACGGCTTTCTTT. Protein product: CASSVTGTGGTAFF.

The chain recombines TRBV27 with TRBJ1-4, with D unclear. Germline CDR1 is MNHEY and CDR2 is SMNVEV (reference sequence). Trimming took off 5 bases at V and 3 bases at J, with 13 bases between the two ends. This CDR3 spans 15 amino acids. The CDR3 here is CASSLLSRANEKLFF. Here the CDR3 DNA reads TGTGCCAGCAGTCTCCTGTCAAGAGCTAATGAAAAACTGTTTTTT.

About this clone: Additional DNA sequences in this sample encode the identical CDR3. The chain carries TRBV28 and TRBJ2-1, with D hard to call. CDR1 MDHEN and CDR2 SYDVKM come from the germline V gene. This CDR3 is built from 13 residues. V was pared by 1 base and J by 0 bases, with 1 base between. CDR3 DNA: TGTGCCAGCAGTTTATACTCCTACAATGAGCAGTTCTTC. Translating it yields CASSLYSYNEQFF.

A word on this clone: Different DNA sequences within this sample yield the same CDR3. The J gene is TRBJ1-1, the V gene TRBV30; D gene unclear. This CDR3 is 12 amino acids long. In germline, CDR1 is GTSNPN, CDR2 SVGIG (reference sequence). The V and J ends lost 3 bases and 3 bases respectively, with 8 bases between them. CDR3 DNA sequence: TGTGCCTGGAGCGTTAGTCACACTGAAGCTTTCTTT. Translating it yields CAWSVSHTEAFF.

V usage is TRBV6-6 and J usage is TRBJ2-7; 9 bases are shared with TRBD1. Trimming took 10 bases from V and 3 from J; bases not matched to a gene: 7. This CDR3 has 13 residues. The germline gives CDR1 MNHNY, CDR2 SVGAGI (reference sequence). The CDR3 DNA is TGTGCCACCGAAAGGGACAGGGACTACGAGCAGTACTTC. Protein product: CATERDRDYEQYF.

This clone has just one count. CDR3 DNA: TGCGCCAGCAGCCAAGGCAGGACAGGGTACACTGAAGCTTTCTTT. As protein: CASSQGRTGYTEAFF. This chain joins TRBV4-1 and TRBJ1-1; 8 nucleotides agree with TRBD1. The CDR3 runs to 15 residues. The germline V gene encodes CDR1 MGHRA and CDR2 YSYEKL. Germline trimming cut 1 base from V and 3 bases from J; bases unmatched to any gene: 4.

The genes are TRBV5-6 and TRBJ2-1; D may correspond to TRBD1 or TRBD2 (5 bases each). Germline lookup yields CDR1 SGHDT and CDR2 YYEEEE. V lost 2 bases to trimming and J lost 7 bases, with 16 bases between them. There are 15 residues in the CDR3. In DNA form, the CDR3 reads TGTGCCAGCAGCTTACGGGGCTTCCCCGCAAATGAGCAGTTCTTC. Its translation: CASSLRGFPANEQFF.